This T cell receptor beta chain was identified during a study of response to subunit inactivated influenza vaccine. Study-wide results and caveats: Each seasonal influenza vaccination, the authors suggested, recruits few new T cells.

Germline V CDR1 and CDR2: SGDLS, YYNGEE. J gave up 9 bases and V 4 bases, and 13 bases lay outside the gene matches. The CDR3 totals 15 residues. This clonotype was observed a handful of times. Antigen unknown. TCRdb passed the RT-PCR reads through MiXCR, listing each CDR3 protein once. This table has 500,000 or so distinct CDR3 sequences, 15% to 20% appearing once. This material consisted of CD4+ T cells sorted from PBMCs, taken about 23 months after vaccination. The rearrangement links TRBV9 to TRBJ2-1; 7 nucleotides match TRBD2. This sequence was found in a man aged 50 to 69 who received an inactivated influenza vaccine. In DNA form, the CDR3 reads TGTGCCAGCAGCCCCCTACTAGCGACGGGCGGTGAGCAGTTCTTC. Encoded protein: CASSPLLATGGEQFF.